This T cell receptor (beta chain) was sequenced in a study of T cell repertoires in cytomegalovirus infection. Overall study context: Public signatures in TCR beta pointed to CMV infection and matching HLA type.

Germline loops: CDR1 SGHRS, CDR2 YFSETQ. J gave up 9 bases and V 4 bases, and 12 bases lay outside the gene matches. This CDR3 is built from 15 residues. The table lists this clonotype with a few counts. The antigen remains undetermined. TCRdb redid the calling of the reads with MiXCR, one entry per CDR3 protein. In the table there are 550,000 to 850,000 distinct CDR3 sequences, around 32% of which are singletons. The rearrangement uses TRBV5-1 and TRBJ2-1; 8 bases are a match to TRBD1. The material sequenced was cultured PBMCs, taken from culture after CMV antigen stimulation. The source of this sequence is a human donor in good health (CMV status not recorded). Some clones in this sample may be carry-over from other donors' samples. CDR3 DNA: TGCGCCAGCAGCGGGAACTCAGGGGGCTCACGTGAGCAGTTCTTC. This gives the protein CASSGNSGGSREQFF.